This entry describes one TCR beta chain. Its antigen is currently unknown. This sample is drawn from a study of T cell responses to AZD1222 COVID-19 vaccine. General study points: Once two AZD1222 doses were given, Spike-specific TCR breadth and depth went up. Vaccine-related CD4 TCRs covered spike, predominating at 160-218 and 743-854. White British donors predominated, females outnumbered males, and clonal diversity was possibly underestimated.

V was pared by 8 bases and J by 1 base, with 14 bases between. The CDR3 covers 14 residues. Per germline, CDR1 MNHEY and CDR2 SVGAGI. TCRdb keeps only in-frame clones here, not all; method: immunoSEQ multiplex PCR. The sample lists 80,000 to 100,000 clones; more than 90% were seen once. Sequences were derived from peripheral blood, sampled on day 0 of AZD1222 vaccination. The V and J genes are TRBV6-5 and TRBJ1-1, with a weak D call TRBD1 (5 bases). The TCR sequence derives from an adult in good health. CDR3 amino acids: CASFLGTGNTEAFF. The CDR3 DNA is TGTGCCAGCTTCTTAGGCACAGGGAACACTGAAGCTTTCTTT.